This T cell receptor beta chain was observed in a study of shared clonotypes between healthy human individuals. At the level of the study: CD4 naive cells filled three plates per donor, CD4 memory three, CD8 naive two and CD8 memory one.

Turning to this clone: Its target is not known.

CD45RO-negative, CCR7-selected cells formed the naive CD8 fraction, which excluded terminally differentiated effector memory CD45RA+ cells. Several immunoSEQ plates held equal portions of the genomic DNA taken from each subset. The method was immunoSEQ multiplex PCR; TCRdb's version includes in-frame clones alone and lacks a portion of them. The data hold hundreds of thousands of clones, with approximately 95% observed a single time. Study-level results: Sharing across four donors was highest in naive CD4 (around 5%) and lowest in memory CD8 (roughly 0.4%). Clonotype sharing levels among donors were expected to vary with sequencing depth.

Sequencing input: naive CD8+ T cells sorted from blood. The receptor was isolated from a woman aged 25 to 39 in good health.

For the CDR3, the DNA is TGTGCCAGTAGCCTCCGAGGGTCGGAGCTACTGGCCTACGAGCAGTACTTC. This gives the protein CASSLRGSELLAYEQYF. The gene calls are TRBV19 and TRBJ2-7, with D perhaps matching TRBD2 (5 bases). The CDR3 runs 17 residues. V lost 6 bases and J lost 2, with 23 bases in between. Germline CDR1 is LNHDA and CDR2 is SQIVND (reference sequence).